The 20 T cell receptor beta chains given below trace back to one sample, sequenced in a study of post-analysis software for immune sequencing data. Study observations and caveats: Five or six TRBV segments, including TRBV5-6, TRBV5-1 and TRBV20-1, were more frequent in patients than controls.

The library was made from cDNA and included unique molecular identifiers. TCRdb independently ran MiXCR on the PCR reads; one entry per CDR3 protein. The table shows about 760,000 distinct CDR3 sequences, with 30% occurring only once. These TCRs are of unknown antigen specificity. The sequencing sample was made of blood. The source of these receptors is a girl between 10 and 17 years old with multiple sclerosis.

The chain uses TRBV29-1 and TRBJ2-3, with D perhaps matching TRBD1 or TRBD2 (6 bases each). Trimming left V 3 bases short and J 4 bases short, with 14 bases between. This CDR3 comprises 14 residues. Per germline, CDR1 SQVTM and CDR2 ANQGSEA. CDR3 in DNA: TGCAGCGTTGATGTTGCCGGGGGCGCAGATACGCAGTATTTT. Translation gives CSVDVAGGADTQYF.

V and J are TRBV6-1 and TRBJ2-5; D gene uncertain. With 6 bases removed from V and 11 bases from J, the gap between germline ends came to 19 bases. The CDR3 covers 13 residues. Looked up from germline, CDR1 is MNHNS and CDR2 is SASEGT. The CDR3, as DNA: TGTGCCAGCAGGGACGCCTCCTACAATGAGCAGTACTTC. Amino acids: CASRDASYNEQYF.

The chain recombines TRBV27 with TRBJ2-1, with TRBD1 matching over 10 bases. This CDR3 region has 14 residues. Germline V gene lookup returns CDR1 MNHEY and CDR2 SMNVEV (reference sequence). V dropped 1 base and J dropped 10; count of bases not matched to a gene: 4. The DNA for the CDR3 is TGTGCCAGCAGTTTATGGACAGGGGGAGGGGAGCAGTTCTTC. As protein: CASSLWTGGGEQFF.

This clonotype showed up many times. The chain links TRBV6-2 or TRBV6-3 to TRBJ2-5, with D unclear. Trimming took off 4 bases at V and 1 base at J, with 7 bases between the two ends. This CDR3 has 13 amino acids. CDR1 is MNHEY and CDR2 is SVGEGT in the germline V gene. CDR3: CASSWALQETQYF. The CDR3 DNA sequence: TGTGCCAGCAGTTGGGCACTCCAAGAGACCCAGTACTTC.

The chain uses TRBV24-1 and TRBJ2-4; D is ambiguous. The J call may be mistaken, given a closer DNA end match to TRBJ2-7. Looked up from germline, CDR1 is KGHDR and CDR2 is SFDVKD. CDR3 length equals 11 residues. The CDR3: CATSDGYEQYF. The DNA for the CDR3 is TGTGCCACCAGTGATGGATACGAGCAGTACTTC.

The V and J genes are TRBV5-1 and TRBJ2-3; D is perhaps TRBD1 (7 bases). CDR1 SGHRS and CDR2 YFSETQ come from the germline V gene. V dropped 4 bases and J dropped 1 base, with 13 bases sitting between them. The CDR3 is 15 amino acids. CDR3 sequence (DNA): TGCGCCAGCAGCGGAGGGGGCTTTGGCACAGATACGCAGTATTTT. It yields the protein CASSGGGFGTDTQYF.

This rearrangement joins TRBV5-6 to TRBJ1-2, with D uncertain. CDR3 length: 14 residues. Germline-derived CDR1 and CDR2 are SGHDT and YYEEEE. The ends were cut back, 0 bases at V and 1 base at J, with 7 bases in the middle. The CDR3 is CASSLAEINYGYTF. Written as DNA, the CDR3 is TGTGCCAGCAGCTTGGCGGAGATTAACTATGGCTACACCTTC.

The rearrangement joins TRBV5-1 to TRBJ2-2, with 9 bases matching TRBD2. The CDR3 consists of 15 residues. Trimming removed 4 bases from V and 4 bases from J; junction bases left unmatched: 5. Looked up from germline, CDR1 is SGHRS and CDR2 is YFSETQ. CDR3 in DNA: TGCGCCAGCAGCACGACTAGCGGTCCCACCGGGGAGCTGTTTTTT. Translating it yields CASSTTSGPTGELFF.

This clonotype appeared a few times. The chain links TRBV7-9 to TRBJ2-5, with TRBD1 matching 8 bases. The length of the CDR3 is 15 residues. Per germline, CDR1 SEHNR and CDR2 FQNEAQ (reference sequence). V lost 5 bases, J lost 5 bases, and 10 bases stayed unmatched. The chain's CDR3 is CASSPRQGRIETQYF. In DNA form, the CDR3 reads TGTGCCAGCAGCCCAAGACAGGGGCGGATTGAGACCCAGTACTTC.

This clonotype was found a few times. This chain uses TRBV29-1 with TRBJ1-1; D is unresolved. CDR1 and CDR2 from the germline V gene are SQVTM and ANQGSEA. There are 15 residues in the CDR3. V dropped 3 bases and J dropped 4 bases, with 18 bases sitting between them. CDR3 DNA sequence: TGCAGCGTTGATGCTTTGGGCCGTTTTGGCACTGAAGCTTTCTTT. It translates to CSVDALGRFGTEAFF.

This clonotype was detected ten times or more. The chain joins TRBV5-1 to TRBJ2-1; no clear D. The CDR3 spans 15 residues. Germline CDR1 is SGHRS and CDR2 is YFSETQ. V lost 4 bases and J lost 0, with 11 bases in between. The CDR3 DNA is TGCGCCAGCAGCCTGGCGGAGAGCTCCTACAATGAGCAGTTCTTC. The encoded protein is CASSLAESSYNEQFF. The variable domain in full, with the rest retrieved from reference TRBV5-1 and TRBJ2-1, is KAGVTQTPRYLIKTRGQQVTLSCSPISGHRSVSWYQQTPGQGLQFLFEYFSETQRNKGNFPGRFSGRQFSNSRSEMNVSTLELGDSALYLCASSLAESSYNEQFFGPGTRLTVL.

This chain links TRBV29-1 with TRBJ2-3; possible D gene TRBD1, 5 bases. Germline CDR1 and CDR2: SQVTM and ANQGSEA. Trimming removed 4 bases at V and 0 bases at J, with 11 bases between. The CDR3 length is 14 residues. The CDR3 sequence is CSVANRPSTDTQYF. In DNA form, the CDR3 reads TGCAGCGTTGCCAACAGGCCGAGCACAGATACGCAGTATTTT.

The rearrangement links TRBV3-1 to TRBJ2-5; 9 nucleotides match TRBD2. CDR1 LGHDT and CDR2 YNNKEL come from the germline V gene (reference sequence). This CDR3 has 15 amino acids. With V trimmed by 0 bases and J by 4 bases, 3 bases remained unmatched. The CDR3 sequence: CASSQDPSGAETQYF. The CDR3 DNA follows: TGTGCCAGCAGCCAAGACCCTAGCGGGGCAGAGACCCAGTACTTC.

The chain joins TRBV28 to TRBJ1-5; D is undetermined. Trimming left V 1 base short and J 1 base short, with 5 bases between. CDR1 is MDHEN and CDR2 is SYDVKM in the germline V gene. This CDR3 contains 14 residues. The CDR3 coding sequence is TGTGCCAGCAGTTTATTCAAGAGCAATCAGCCCCAGCATTTT. Protein sequence: CASSLFKSNQPQHF.

Notes on this clonotype: One end of the junction does not line up with germline, which may come from a read error. The V and J genes are TRBV29-1 and TRBJ2-7; D is undetermined. The J call is in doubt because the DNA end fits TRBJ2-5 better. CDR3 size: 15 residues. From germline, CDR1 is SQVTM and CDR2 ANQGSEA. CDR3 DNA sequence: TGCAGCGTTGTATCTCGGGCAGGCGACCAGGAGACCCAGTACTTC. Protein: CSVVSRAGDQETQYF.

This clonotype has ten or more counts. This rearrangement joins TRBV6-5 to TRBJ2-1; D may match TRBD1 or TRBD2 (5 bases each). Deletions cut 8 bases from V and 5 bases from J, with 16 bases between. Per germline, CDR1 MNHEY and CDR2 SVGAGI. CDR3 length equals 14 residues. CDR3 coding DNA: TGTGCCAGCCGTAAATCGGGACGCAACAATGAGCAGTTCTTC. The encoded protein is CASRKSGRNNEQFF.

The CDR3 DNA sequence: TGTGCCAGCAGCCTCGGGGGGGTACTGCCCCGGCAGTACTTC. Translated: CASSLGGVLPRQYF. The chain combines TRBV7-9 with TRBJ2-5, with 8 bases identical to TRBD2. Trimming removed 5 bases from V and 11 bases from J; junction bases left unmatched: 13. The CDR3 spans 14 residues. The germline gives CDR1 SEHNR, CDR2 FQNEAQ (reference sequence).

The V and J genes are TRBV28 and TRBJ1-5; 9 nucleotides match TRBD1. V shed 2 bases and J 7 bases; nucleotides not matched to a gene: 3. Germline V gives CDR1 MDHEN, CDR2 SYDVKM. This CDR3 has 14 amino acids. The CDR3 nucleotides read TGTGCCAGCAGTTTAGGGGACAGGGTACAGCCCCAGCATTTT. It yields the protein CASSLGDRVQPQHF.

In regard to this clonotype: One end of the junction is discordant with germline, which a read error may explain. The rearrangement uses TRBV12-3 or TRBV12-4 and TRBJ1-2; D is unclear. CDR3 size: 14 residues. The CDR3, as DNA: TGTGCCAGCAGGTTAGCCTCCCTGGGGTATGGCTACACCTTC. Translated, it gives CASRLASLGYGYTF.

Concerning this clonotype: At one end the junction does not follow the germline gene, possibly because of a read error. The chain uses TRBV6-2 or TRBV6-3 and TRBJ2-7; TRBD2 agrees at 9 bases. The length of the CDR3 is 14 residues. Germline assignment: CDR1 MNHEY and CDR2 SVGEGT. The CDR3 bases are TGCGCCAGCAGCTATAGCGGGAGCTCTTACGAGCAGTACTTC. It encodes CASSYSGSSYEQYF.